This T cell receptor beta chain comes out of a study of human T cells and chemical hapten exposure. Study-level background: The study sensitized with 2% DPC on a roughly 2 cm by roughly 2 cm patch of upper inner arm skin. Largely, small differences in pooled library volume made per-sample TCR yields vary.

Described time point: patch test 1, 2 weeks after DPC sensitization. Specified treatment: therapeutic diphenylcyclopropenone sensitization with weekly scalp DPC. V lost 8 bases and J lost 3; bases outside the gene matches: 3. From germline, CDR1 is MNHNY and CDR2 SVGAGI (reference sequence). The CDR3 contains 14 residues. Note on this clonotype: No antigen is known for it.

General study points: Positively correlated with patch test score were the counts of PT1 expanded TCRs.

Original processing methods: Samples contained a median of 95,638 TCRs, with a range of about 20,000 to 750,000. TCRdb passed the RACE reads through MiXCR, listing each CDR3 protein once. In this record, the V and J calls reflect TCRdb's handling and not the investigators' own analysis. The sample has some 70,000 distinct CDR3 sequences; approximately 35% are singletons. Sequencing used whole blood, obtained in connection with sensitization to the hapten diphenylcyclopropenone (DPC). V is TRBV6-6 and J is TRBJ2-3, with 12 bases matching TRBD2. The receptor's source is a middle-aged man with alopecia areata. Some clones in this sample may be carry-over from other donors' samples. CDR3 in DNA: TGTGCCAGCTATACTAGCGGGAGGACAGATACGCAGTATTTT. This encodes CASYTSGRTDTQYF.